The text below deals with one TCR beta chain. Its antigen is still unknown. No qualities accompany the bases; no much larger clone lies one base away. This specimen comes from a study of T-cell memory formation after mild COVID-19 (dated by TCRdb to the early 2020s). About the investigation overall: TCR sequence clusters from the two donors were found to be largely donor specific. The cohort comprised two young, previously healthy adult volunteers, one female and one male. In a couple of donors, T-cell clones that expanded and contracted after mild COVID-19 were followed by sequencing TCRalpha and TCRbeta repertoires longitudinally. The investigation overall reported the following: Only two mild cases were covered by the study, and larger cohorts that include severe cases with pre-infection samples were considered necessary. Some responding clones were detected in pre-infection memory, suggesting pre-existing cross-reactive memory T cells joined the SARS-CoV-2 response. Contracting CD4+ clones were located mainly in the CM and EM memory subsets, whereas CD8+ clones were found to be enriched in EMRA. SARS-CoV-2 specificity was not confirmed for the second-wave clones peaking on day 37. Clones contracting from day 15 to 85 had balanced CD4/CD8 phenotypes, while a second wave expanding from day 15 to 37 was biased towards CD4+.

The germline V end is reduced by 2 bases and the J end by 0 bases; junction bases left unmatched: 3. The germline V gene (reference sequence) supplies CDR1 DFQATT and CDR2 SNEGSKA. The CDR3 runs 14 residues from the cysteine to the phenylalanine. The DNA shown is the 42-base CDR3, in frame from base 1. TCRdb names Illumina NovaSeq 6000 as the instrument used. Using 5'RACE with constant-segment primers, TCRalpha and TCRbeta cDNA libraries were constructed, with sample barcodes and unique molecular identifiers added in the process. RNA was extracted from every sample with Trizol reagent. Amplification of the libraries took two PCR steps, and the second step added a second sample barcode plus Illumina TruSeq adapters. The libraries were sequenced on an Illumina NovaSeq using 2 x 150 bp paired-end reads. In the source study's methods: Reads were demultiplexed and collapsed into UMI-guided consensus sequences with migec v1.2.7. Using mixcr v2.1.11, UMI consensuses were aligned to TRA and TRB V and J templates and then assembled into clonotypes. Clonotypes were classified as expanded or contracted when called significant by both edgeR and NoisET, with noise models trained on biological replicates. For edgeR calls, the cutoffs were a false discovery rate-adjusted p below 0.01 and a log2 fold-change threshold of 1. As an exploratory analysis of dynamics, max-normalized trajectories of the 1000 most abundant clonotypes were examined by PCA with hierarchical clustering. Separately sequenced CD4+ and CD8+ repertoires were used to assign the CD4 or CD8 phenotype of responding clones. The public reads were quality trimmed at Q25 with fastp and then assembled into clones with MiXCR by TCRdb, keeping productive beta chains. Merged by CDR3 protein, the rows form single entries marked with the most common genes and DNA. The V and J calls were not made by the authors but by TCRdb's processing. For this sample the table gives about 250,000 distinct CDR3 sequences, of which approximately 19% were detected only once. Clones ranked in the top ten supply roughly 23% of the sample.

Ficoll-Paque density gradient centrifugation was the method used to isolate PBMCs. This receptor chain uses TRBV20-1 and TRBJ1-2; 7 nucleotides in the junction match TRBD1. The receptor comes from a man between 18 and 35 years old who had mild COVID-19 (a few samples of this study predate the infection). The sample titles of this study are shuffled in the database, so cell type and time point are left out; the donor was told from shared clones. The sequenced sample consisted of PBMCs or a T cell subset sorted from them (not recorded which). CDR3 loop: CSARKQGTNYGYTF. Read as DNA, the sequence is TGCAGTGCTAGAAAACAGGGGACTAACTATGGCTACACCTTC.